This entry is about one T cell receptor (beta chain). Its antigen is as yet unknown. The data are from a study of CD8 T cell repertoires and HIV-1 epitope variants. Study-wide background: Tested: three Gag epitope families, Nef HW9 and YT9. 1M T cells were kept uncultured as a baseline.

TCRdb keeps only in-frame clones here, not all; method: immunoSEQ multiplex PCR. The data hold some 4,000 clones, with 60% to 70% observed a single time. There are 14 residues in the CDR3. CDR1 and CDR2 (germline): SGHDT, YYEEEE. The trim removed 5 bases at V and 6 bases at J, leaving 7 bases unmatched. This receptor was obtained from a male donor with HIV. Sequencing used cultured CD8+ T cells derived from PBMCs. This chain connects TRBV5-6 to TRBJ2-3; 9 bases match TRBD1. The CDR3 loop is CASSTGQGRDTQYF. The CDR3 DNA sequence: TGTGCCAGCAGTACGGGACAGGGTCGGGATACGCAGTATTTT.